This T cell receptor (beta chain) appears in the sequencing data of a study of shared clonotypes between healthy human individuals. A word on this clone: Its antigen is not identified.

Donors were healthy HIV-negative adults without recent acute infections or vaccinations. The table came from immunoSEQ multiplex PCR; TCRdb's copy has only in-frame clones and leaves some out. This sample has fewer than 1.8 million clones, with about 98.5% found just once. The study, taken as a whole, reports: Naive CD4 clonotypes overlapped across several donors at about 5.2%. Non-shared clonotypes showed lower generation probabilities than clonotypes common to all four donors. Sequencing depth was predicted to influence how clonotypes are shared among donors.

CDR3 length equals 12 residues. With 8 bases clipped from V and 4 bases from J, the junction kept 0 bases outside the gene matches. Germline V gene sequence: CDR1 LNHDA, CDR2 SQIVND (reference sequence). This rearrangement joins TRBV19 to TRBJ2-7; 12 bases agree with TRBD2. The sequence came from a man in his thirties or forties in good health. The specimen was naive CD4+ T cells sorted from blood. Subset given: CD45RA+ positively selected. Written as DNA, the CDR3 is TGTGCCAGTGGGACTAGCGGGTACGAGCAGTACTTC. Amino acids: CASGTSGYEQYF.